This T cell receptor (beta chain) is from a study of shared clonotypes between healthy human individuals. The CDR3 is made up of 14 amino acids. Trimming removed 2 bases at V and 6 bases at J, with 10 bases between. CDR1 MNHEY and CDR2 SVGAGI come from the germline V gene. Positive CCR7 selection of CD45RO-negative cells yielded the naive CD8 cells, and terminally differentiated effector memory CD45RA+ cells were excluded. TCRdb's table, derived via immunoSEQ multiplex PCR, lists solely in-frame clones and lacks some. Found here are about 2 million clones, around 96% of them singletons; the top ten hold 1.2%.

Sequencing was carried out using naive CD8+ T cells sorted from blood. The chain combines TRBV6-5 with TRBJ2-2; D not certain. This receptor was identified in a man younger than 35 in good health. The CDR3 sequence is CASSYTQGSGELFF. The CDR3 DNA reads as TGTGCCAGCAGTTACACGCAAGGTTCCGGGGAGCTGTTTTTT.